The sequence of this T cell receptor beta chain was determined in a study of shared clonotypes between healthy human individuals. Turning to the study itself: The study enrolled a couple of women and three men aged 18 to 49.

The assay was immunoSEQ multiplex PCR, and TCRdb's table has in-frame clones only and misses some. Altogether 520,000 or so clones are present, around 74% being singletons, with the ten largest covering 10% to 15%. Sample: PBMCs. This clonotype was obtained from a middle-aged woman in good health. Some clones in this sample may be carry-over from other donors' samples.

The CDR3 DNA is TGTGCCAGCAGCTTAGGGACATACAATGAAAAACTGTTTTTT. Translated, it gives CASSLGTYNEKLFF. The rearrangement links TRBV7-2 to TRBJ1-4; the D gene is possibly TRBD1 (5 bases). CDR1 is SGHTA and CDR2 is FQGNSA in the germline V gene. The CDR3 length is 14 residues. V dropped 1 base and J dropped 5 bases, with 8 bases sitting between them.